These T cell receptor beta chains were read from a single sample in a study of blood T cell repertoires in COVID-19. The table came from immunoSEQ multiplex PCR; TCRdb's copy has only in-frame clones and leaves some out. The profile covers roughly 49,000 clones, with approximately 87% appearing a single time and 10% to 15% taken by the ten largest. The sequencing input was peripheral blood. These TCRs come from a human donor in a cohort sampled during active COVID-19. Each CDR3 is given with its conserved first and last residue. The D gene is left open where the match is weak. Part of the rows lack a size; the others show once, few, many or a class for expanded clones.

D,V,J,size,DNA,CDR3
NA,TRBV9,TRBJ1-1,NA,TGTGCCAGCAGCCTACTAGATGGTTTCACTGAAGCTTTCTTT,CASSLLDGFTEAFF
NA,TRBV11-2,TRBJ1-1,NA,TGTGCCAGCAGCTTCGTCAGGAACACTGAAGCTTTCTTT,CASSFVRNTEAFF
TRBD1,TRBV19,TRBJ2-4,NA,TGTGCCAGTAGTACACAGGGGGCCAAAAACATTCAGTACTTC,CASSTQGAKNIQYF
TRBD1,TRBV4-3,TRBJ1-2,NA,TGCGCCAGCAGCCAAGATGACGGCTTAGGACAGGCGGATGGCTACACCTTC,CASSQDDGLGQADGYTF
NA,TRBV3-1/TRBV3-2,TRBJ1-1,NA,TGTGCCAGCAGCCAAGAAGGGTGCAGAAGGACTCACGGTTACACTGAAGCTTTCTTT,CASSQEGCRRTHGYTEAFF
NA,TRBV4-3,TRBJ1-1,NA,TGCGCCAGCAGCCAAGGGGCGAACACTGAAGCTTTCTTT,CASSQGANTEAFF
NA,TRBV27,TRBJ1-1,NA,TGTGCCAGCAGTTTATCCCCGTCCCTTAGCTACCCGAACACTGAAGCTTTCTTT,CASSLSPSLSYPNTEAFF
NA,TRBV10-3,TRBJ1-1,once,TGTGCCATCAGTGAAAGGGAGGATAGCACTGAAGCTTTCTTT,CAISEREDSTEAFF
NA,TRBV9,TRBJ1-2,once,TGTGCCAGCAGCGTAGGCGGGGGCGGCTATGGCTACACCTTC,CASSVGGGGYGYTF
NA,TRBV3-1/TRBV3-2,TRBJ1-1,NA,TGTGCCAGCAGCCAATATAAGGGGTTGAACACTGAAGCTTTCTTT,CASSQYKGLNTEAFF
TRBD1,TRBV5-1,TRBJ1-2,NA,TGCGCCAGCAGCTTCGCCGGGACAGGGGGCGAAGGCTACACCTTC,CASSFAGTGGEGYTF
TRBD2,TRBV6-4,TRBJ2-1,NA,TGTGCCAGCAGTGATGACGGGGGGTTTCCCAATGAGCAGTTCTTC,CASSDDGGFPNEQFF
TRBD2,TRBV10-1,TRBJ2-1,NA,TGCGCCAGCAGTGAGGTTCTAGCGGGGGGACGCAATGAGCAGTTCTTC,CASSEVLAGGRNEQFF
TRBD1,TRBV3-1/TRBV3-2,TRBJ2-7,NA,TGTGCCAGCAGCCCCGGGACAGGTTCAAGGAGCTCCTACGAGCAGTACTTC,CASSPGTGSRSSYEQYF
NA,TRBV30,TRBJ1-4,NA,TGTGCCTGGAGTGTGGGGGGTGCAACTAATGAAAAACTGTTTTTT,CAWSVGGATNEKLFF